This T cell receptor beta chain was recorded in a study of shared clonotypes between healthy human individuals. Study donors comprised healthy, HIV-negative adults devoid of recent acute infection or vaccination. The CDR3 contains 12 residues. Per germline, CDR1 SGHRS and CDR2 YFSETQ. Trimming removed 4 bases at V and 6 bases at J, with 9 bases between. This clone was seen a single time. Other DNA sequences from this sample encode an identical CDR3 as well. TCRdb's copy holds only in-frame clones and misses some; the assay was immunoSEQ multiplex PCR. The sample shows 2 million to 2.5 million clones, approximately 90% of them seen only once.

The chain recombines TRBV5-1 with TRBJ2-3; D gene unclear. The specimen was naive CD4+ T cells from PBMCs. Specified subset: CD45RA+ positively selected. The receptor was isolated from a man younger than 30 in good health. Some clones in this sample may be carry-over from other donors' samples. The CDR3 region is CASSLPADTQYF. The CDR3 DNA reads TGCGCCAGCAGCCTACCCGCGGATACGCAGTATTTT.